This T cell receptor beta chain was retrieved from a study of T cell changes during pregnancy in multiple sclerosis. This clone was counted only a few times. The method was immunoSEQ multiplex PCR; TCRdb's version includes in-frame clones alone and lacks a portion of them. Here the sample spans about 44,000 clones, approximately 90% being singletons. The receptor's source is a female donor with multiple sclerosis, enrolled in a pregnancy study. This sample comprised CD4+ T cells from peripheral blood mononuclear cells, obtained in the third trimester of pregnancy.

The CDR3 DNA reads TGTGCCAGCAGCCCCTCTGCCGGGGGGATGAACACTGAAGCTTTCTTT. Protein product: CASSPSAGGMNTEAFF. The chain combines TRBV9 with TRBJ1-1, with D tentatively TRBD1 (5 bases). The length of the CDR3 is 16 residues. V was trimmed by 4 bases and J by 0 bases, leaving 16 bases between them. Germline V lookup: CDR1 SGDLS, CDR2 YYNGEE.